Listed here are 14 T cell receptor beta chains from one sample, sequenced in a study of CD8+ T cells in alopecia areata listed by TCRdb under 2018. The protocol used for the library was the immunoSEQ multiplex PCR assay. RNA was extracted from all samples and reverse transcribed into cDNA, which served as template for TCR sequencing. Here the immuneACCESS table is served through TCRdb, limited to in-frame sequences with V and J called. Missing clones are a known gap in these copies; in checked studies unresolved V genes cover under half, and the rest lacks a known reason. The sample table shows about 190,000 clones, and about three fifths are seen once. Clones ranked in the top ten supply about 0.69% of the sample. The label giving this sample's time point can be read as: more than three weeks on oral tofacitinib. According to the study, the label for this sample's treatment or condition signals: oral pan-JAK inhibitor, 5-10 mg twice daily.

Specimen: CD4+ T cells sorted from blood, collected at week 4, from a patient treated with tofacitinib. The source is a human donor with alopecia areata.

The V and J genes are TRBV29-1 and TRBJ2-1; possibly TRBD2 for D (5 bases). Germline CDR1 and CDR2: SQVTM and ANQGSEA. Trimming removed 7 bases at V and 8 bases at J, with 12 bases between. The CDR3 spans 11 residues. The chain's CDR3 is CSEWTSHEQFF. The CDR3 DNA reads TGCAGCGAATGGACTTCCCATGAGCAGTTCTTC.

The chain employs TRBV20-1 and TRBJ1-2, with a weak D call TRBD1 (6 bases). From germline, CDR1 is DFQATT and CDR2 SNEGSKA (reference sequence). V was trimmed by 4 bases and J by 3 bases, leaving 6 bases between them. The CDR3 consists of 11 residues. The CDR3 region has the DNA TGCAGTGCTACAGGGGACTATGGCTACACCTTC. Translated, it gives CSATGDYGYTF.

This clone showed up just a few times. The chain recombines TRBV7-9 with TRBJ2-6, with D hard to call. CDR1 is SEHNR, CDR2 FQNEAQ, per germline (reference sequence). Trimming took 5 bases from V and 3 from J, leaving 8 bases between them. The CDR3 has 14 residues. Written as DNA, the CDR3 is TGTGCCAGCAGCCCTCCGGGTGGGGCCAACGTCCTGACTTTC. Translating gives CASSPPGGANVLTF. The entire variable domain, with the rest obtained from reference TRBV7-9 and TRBJ2-6, is as follows: DTGVSQNPRHKITKRGQNVTFRCDPISEHNRLYWYRQTLGQGPEFLTYFQNEAQLEKSRLLSDRFSAERPKGSFSTLEIQRTEQGDSAMYLCASSPPGGANVLTFGAGSRLTVL.

This chain uses TRBV2 with TRBJ2-5; D is ambiguous. In germline, CDR1 is SNHLY, CDR2 FYNNEI. V shed 4 bases and J shed 2 bases, with 5 bases lying between them. The CDR3 has 12 amino acids. CDR3 bases: TGTGCCAGCAGTGTCAAACAAGAGACCCAGTACTTC. This codes for CASSVKQETQYF. The full variable domain, in which reference TRBV2 and TRBJ2-5 provide the parts outside the CDR3, is EPEVTQTPSHQVTQMGQEVILRCVPISNHLYFYWYRQILGQKVEFLVSFYNNEISEKSEIFDDQFSVERPDGSNFTLKIRSTKLEDSAMYFCASSVKQETQYFGPGTRLLVL.

The J gene is TRBJ2-2, the V gene TRBV4-2; the D is unclear. The CDR3 has 16 amino acids. V was shortened by 0 bases and J by 2 bases, with 10 bases between the two germline ends. Germline CDR1 and CDR2: LGHNA and YNFKEQ. In DNA, the CDR3 is TGTGCCAGCAGCCAAGATCCCATCACCAACACCGGGGAGCTGTTTTTT. This codes for CASSQDPITNTGELFF.

The rearrangement joins TRBV6-5 to TRBJ2-1; 7 bases line up with TRBD1. Trimming took 6 bases from V and 0 from J; bases not matched to a gene: 5. CDR3 length: 15 residues. Germline-derived CDR1 and CDR2 are MNHEY and SVGAGI. This CDR3 is CASRQQGSSYNEQFF. CDR3 nucleotide sequence: TGTGCCAGCAGACAACAGGGGAGCTCCTACAATGAGCAGTTCTTC.

V gene TRBV11-2 combines with J gene TRBJ2-5, with 7 bases fitting TRBD1. CDR1 is SGHAT, CDR2 FQNNGV, per germline. V dropped 3 bases and J dropped 2; count of bases not matched to a gene: 9. The length of the CDR3 is 16 residues. CDR3: CASSFGRTGRQETQYF. In DNA, the CDR3 is TGTGCCAGCAGCTTTGGTAGGACAGGTCGACAAGAGACCCAGTACTTC.

This rearrangement joins TRBV4-1 to TRBJ1-2; no clear D gene. The germline V gene encodes CDR1 MGHRA and CDR2 YSYEKL. The V end lost 5 bases, the J end lost 7 bases, and 17 bases lay between the germline ends. This CDR3 comprises 14 residues. The CDR3 protein is CASSTIPVGRGYTF. In DNA, the CDR3 is TGCGCCAGCAGCACCATCCCGGTTGGTCGTGGCTACACCTTC.

This clone appeared a few times. The chain links TRBV2 to TRBJ2-6; D not resolved. The CDR3 is made up of 14 amino acids. Germline V gives CDR1 SNHLY, CDR2 FYNNEI. V gave up 8 bases and J gave up 0 bases, with 8 bases separating them. The CDR3, as DNA: TGTGCCAGCGCCCAGGACTCTGGGGCCAACGTCCTGACTTTC. It encodes CASAQDSGANVLTF.

The genes are TRBV7-2 and TRBJ1-2, with D uncertain. This CDR3 spans 14 amino acids. CDR1 SGHTA and CDR2 FQGNSA come from the germline V gene. Trimming stripped 4 bases from V and 6 bases from J, with 15 bases between. In DNA, the CDR3 is TGTGCCAGCAGCTCTAGGGCTCTTTGGAATGGCTACACCTTC. Its translation: CASSSRALWNGYTF.

This clone showed up just a few times. V and J are TRBV29-1 and TRBJ1-5; 10 bases are shared with TRBD1. The CDR3 sequence is 11 residues long. The germline V gene has CDR1 SQVTM and CDR2 ANQGSEA. V shed 7 bases, J shed 6 bases, and the junction held 0 bases outside the gene matches. CDR3 sequence reads: CSGQGAQPQHF. For the CDR3, the DNA is TGCAGCGGACAGGGGGCTCAGCCCCAGCATTTT.

The chain uses TRBV15 and TRBJ2-2; D assignment may be TRBD1 or TRBD2 (5 bases each). The CDR3 has 14 residues. The ends were cut back, 0 bases at V and 6 bases at J, with 8 bases in the middle. Germline CDR1 reads LNHNV; CDR2 reads YYDKDF (reference sequence). Written as DNA, the CDR3 is TGTGCCACCAGCAGAGAGAGGGGTGCCGGGGAGCTGTTTTTT. This codes for CATSRERGAGELFF.

The chain uses TRBV2 and TRBJ1-1; D is unresolved. V lost 6 bases, J lost 8 bases, and 13 bases lay in between. Germline CDR1 is SNHLY and CDR2 is FYNNEI. CDR3 length: 12 amino acids. CDR3 sequence: CASSQEASEAFF. The CDR3 DNA reads TGTGCCAGCAGCCAAGAGGCCAGCGAAGCTTTCTTT.

The J gene is TRBJ2-7, the V gene TRBV29-1, with D perhaps TRBD1 (7 bases). V gave up 4 bases and J gave up 9 bases, with 16 bases separating them. This CDR3 has 12 amino acids. Germline CDR1 and CDR2: SQVTM and ANQGSEA. The CDR3 sequence is CSVGQGGYAQYF. The CDR3 bases are TGCAGCGTTGGGCAGGGGGGATATGCGCAGTACTTC.